The clone carrying this T cell receptor (beta chain) appeared many times. Its antigen is undetermined. Time point denoted: sample taken at primary tumor resection. TCRdb called the 5' RACE reads again in MiXCR, with one record for every CDR3 protein. The table lists 9,700 or so distinct CDR3 sequences, about 6% of them singletons, with about a tenth in the top ten. This sample is drawn from a study of spatial heterogeneity in lung cancer. Study-level points and caveats: Within tumors, counts of expanded alpha and beta TCRs tracked tumor mutation counts.

V gave up 8 bases and J gave up 0 bases; unmatched junction bases: 8. The CDR3 is 17 residues long. Germline V CDR1 and CDR2: MNHEY, SMNVEV (reference sequence). This sequence was found in a male donor with early-stage non-small cell lung cancer. This sequence joins TRBV27 and TRBJ2-6; 9 bases match TRBD1. The input for sequencing was lung tumor tissue, taken at surgery. The CDR3: CASGPGTGLSGANVLTF. DNA of the CDR3: TGTGCCAGCGGACCTGGGACAGGGCTCTCTGGGGCCAACGTCCTGACTTTC.